Listed here are 11 T cell receptor beta chains from one sample, sequenced in a study of blood T cell repertoires in COVID-19 (dated by TCRdb to between 2020 and 2021). To prepare the library, the immunoSEQ multiplex PCR assay was applied. Sourced from immuneACCESS, this table was stored by TCRdb with only in-frame sequences that have V and J called. A share of the clones is absent; for the studies checked, an unresolved V gene accounts for under half, and the remainder has no known explanation. The sample table contains hundreds of thousands of clones; only one count was recorded for around 81% of them. The leading ten clones occupy around 4.5% of the sample. The sample consisted of peripheral blood. The origin of the receptors is a woman in her forties or fifties with active or convalescent COVID-19.

The rearrangement uses TRBV11-3 and TRBJ2-2; 16 bases are a match to TRBD2. The CDR3 has 20 residues. The ends lost 5 bases at V and 4 bases at J; junction bases unmatched: 13. Germline CDR1 and CDR2: SGHNT and YENEEA. CDR3 nucleotide sequence: TGTGCCAGCAGCGCTCCCGGGACTAGCGGGAGGGGGGGAAGCACCGGGGAGCTGTTTTTT. It yields the protein CASSAPGTSGRGGSTGELFF.

This sequence joins TRBV19 and TRBJ2-1; D not certain. Germline lookup yields CDR1 LNHDA and CDR2 SQIVND (reference sequence). Trimming shortened V by 6 bases and J by 1 base, and 16 bases separated the two germline ends. CDR3 length: 16 residues. CDR3 sequence: CASRKGDVRSYNEQFF. The CDR3 nucleotides read TGTGCCAGTAGGAAAGGCGACGTGCGGTCCTACAATGAGCAGTTCTTC.

J is TRBJ1-3 and V is TRBV19, with unresolved D. Per the germline V gene, CDR1 is LNHDA and CDR2 is SQIVND (reference sequence). The CDR3 consists of 13 residues. V shed 7 bases and J shed 3 bases, with 10 bases lying between them. CDR3 loop: CASTDTHGNTIYF. The CDR3 region has the DNA TGTGCCAGTACCGATACTCATGGAAACACCATATATTTT.

The gene calls are TRBV28 and TRBJ1-2; D may be TRBD1 (5 bases). This CDR3 is 14 amino acids long. Germline V lookup: CDR1 MDHEN, CDR2 SYDVKM. V gave up 3 bases and J gave up 5 bases, with 13 bases separating them. CDR3 nucleotide sequence: TGTGCCAGCAGTTTCGGGGCGGGAGCGTATGGCTACACCTTC. It is translated as CASSFGAGAYGYTF.

J is TRBJ1-6 and V is TRBV4-1; TRBD1 aligns across 7 bases. The CDR3 has 15 amino acids. The J segment lost 5 bases and the V segment lost 4 bases, leaving 5 bases of the junction unmatched. Germline V CDR1 and CDR2: MGHRA, YSYEKL. CDR3 region: CASSRETGNNSPLHF. In nucleotides, the CDR3 is TGCGCCAGCAGCCGAGAGACAGGGAATAATTCACCCCTCCACTTT.

This clone has more than one count but fewer than ten. The gene calls are TRBV4-1 and TRBJ2-1, with no clear D. CDR1 is MGHRA, CDR2 YSYEKL, per germline. V was cut by 4 bases and J by 7 bases, with 11 bases left in between. This CDR3 is built from 13 residues. This chain's CDR3 is CASSLPPRNEQFF. The CDR3 DNA reads TGCGCCAGCAGCCTCCCCCCGCGTAATGAGCAGTTCTTC.

Here the CDR3 reads CASSLAERETGELFF. The CDR3 DNA follows: TGCGCCAGCAGCTTGGCCGAGCGGGAGACCGGGGAGCTGTTTTTT. This chain joins TRBV5-1 and TRBJ2-2, with TRBD2 matching 8 bases. Germline CDR1 reads SGHRS; CDR2 reads YFSETQ. Germline trimming cut 0 bases from V and 5 bases from J; bases unmatched to any gene: 3. This CDR3 is 15 amino acids long.

This chain links TRBV5-1 with TRBJ2-1; a weak D match, TRBD2 (6 bases). V was trimmed by 0 bases and J by 0 bases, leaving 10 bases between them. Germline V CDR1 and CDR2: SGHRS, YFSETQ. The CDR3 spans 16 residues. CDR3 DNA: TGCGCCAGCAGCTTGGTGGGCGGGACCTCCTACAATGAGCAGTTCTTC. Amino acid sequence: CASSLVGGTSYNEQFF.

The genes are TRBV11-2 and TRBJ2-7; 9 nucleotides agree with TRBD1. CDR3 length equals 14 residues. CDR1 and CDR2 from the germline V gene are SGHAT and FQNNGV. Unmatched junction bases numbered 2, after V lost 4 bases and J lost 1 base. CDR3 region: CASSSTGGSYEQYF. In nucleotides, the CDR3 is TGTGCCAGCAGCTCGACAGGGGGGTCCTACGAGCAGTACTTC. The full variable domain, in which reference TRBV11-2 and TRBJ2-7 provide the parts outside the CDR3, is EAGVAQSPRYKIIEKRQSVAFWCNPISGHATLYWYQQILGQGPKLLIQFQNNGVVDDSQLPKDRFSAERLKGVDSTLKIQPAKLEDSAVYLCASSSTGGSYEQYFGPGTRLTVT.

The chain employs TRBV6-1 and TRBJ1-2, with D unclear. Germline CDR1 is MNHNS and CDR2 is SASEGT. V gave up 0 bases and J gave up 7 bases, with 18 bases separating them. The CDR3 length is 16 residues. CDR3 nucleotide sequence: TGTGCCAGCAGTGAAGCACCAGAACACGGCGGTGGTGGCTACACCTTC. Residues: CASSEAPEHGGGGYTF.

Only one count was recorded for this clone. The chain couples TRBV19 to TRBJ2-1; 8 nucleotides agree with TRBD2. The germline CDR1 and CDR2 sequences are LNHDA and SQIVND (reference sequence). The CDR3 has 14 residues. V shed 6 bases and J 8 bases; nucleotides not matched to a gene: 9. This chain's CDR3 is CASSPGLAVDEQFF. CDR3 nucleotides: TGTGCCAGTAGCCCCGGACTAGCCGTGGATGAGCAGTTCTTC.